Sequencing of this TCR beta chain was carried out in a study of blood T cell repertoires in COVID-19. Overall study: Italy, Spain and the United States were the sources of the convalescent and acute COVID-19 samples.

The CDR3 consists of 15 residues. V lost 4 bases and J 7 bases, leaving 14 bases between the germline ends. The germline gives CDR1 MNHEY, CDR2 SVGAGI. Produced via immunoSEQ multiplex PCR; TCRdb's table is partial and in-frame only. The data contain a few hundred thousand clones, about 86% of them singletons. The TCR was taken from a woman between 50 and 59 years old with acute or convalescent COVID-19. The J gene is TRBJ1-6, the V gene TRBV6-5; maybe TRBD1 (5 bases). Sequencing used peripheral blood. CDR3 loop: CASSSNRGGNSPLHF. As DNA, the CDR3 is TGTGCCAGCAGTTCCAACCGGGGGGGGAATTCACCCCTCCACTTT.